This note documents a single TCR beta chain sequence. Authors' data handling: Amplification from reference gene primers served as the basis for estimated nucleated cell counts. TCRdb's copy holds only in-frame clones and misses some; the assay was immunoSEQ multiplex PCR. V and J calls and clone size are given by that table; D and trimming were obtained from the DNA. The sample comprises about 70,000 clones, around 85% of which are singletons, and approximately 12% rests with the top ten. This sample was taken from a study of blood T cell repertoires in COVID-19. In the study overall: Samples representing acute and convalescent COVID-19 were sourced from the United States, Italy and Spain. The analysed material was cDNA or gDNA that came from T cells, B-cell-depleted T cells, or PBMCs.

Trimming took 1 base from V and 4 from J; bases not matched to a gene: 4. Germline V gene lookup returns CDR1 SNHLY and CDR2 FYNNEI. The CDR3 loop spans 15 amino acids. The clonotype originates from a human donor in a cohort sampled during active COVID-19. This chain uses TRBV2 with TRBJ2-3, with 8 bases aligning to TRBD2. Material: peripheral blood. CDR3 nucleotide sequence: TGTGCCAGCAGTGAAGTGGGACTAGTGGCAGATACGCAGTATTTT. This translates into CASSEVGLVADTQYF.